This T cell receptor (beta chain) was recovered during a study of shared clonotypes between healthy human individuals. Study background: Samples came from a couple of female and a few male donors aged 18 to 49.

About this clone itself: Other DNA sequences in this specimen translate into the identical CDR3.

Naive CD8 populations comprised CD45RO-negative cells positively selected for CCR7, excluding terminally differentiated effector memory CD45RA+ cells. Adult Caucasians living in Nashville, Tennessee made up all of the donors. This CDR3 contains 16 residues. Between the trimmed V and J ends, which lost 0 bases and 0 bases, there was a span of 10 bases. The germline CDR1 and CDR2 sequences are SGDLS and YYNGEE. Measured with immunoSEQ multiplex PCR; TCRdb has only the in-frame clones, and not every one. The repertoire holds about 2.1 million clones, with just over 90% as singletons. The V and J genes are TRBV9 and TRBJ2-1; either TRBD1 or TRBD2 may fit D (5 bases each). The source material was naive CD8+ T cells from PBMCs. This sequence was found in a man aged 18 to 35 in good health. Some clones in this sample may be carry-over from other donors' samples. This chain's CDR3 is CASSVGGGSSYNEQFF. For the CDR3, the DNA is TGTGCCAGCAGCGTAGGTGGGGGAAGCTCCTACAATGAGCAGTTCTTC.